This T cell receptor beta chain was captured by sequencing in a study of read filtering for tumor transcriptome and immune sequencing. Study at large: By R-ISS, stages I, II and III held approximately 8, 16 and 7 patients. DNase treatment preceded whole-transcriptome library preparation. Whole-study findings and limits: IR-seq and RNA-seq agreed better without single-read clonotypes. In IR-seq, single-read clonotypes were 65% to 90% of clonotypes but around 3.4% of reads.

As regards this clonotype: Its specificity is not known.

Molecular barcoded adaptors covering alpha/delta and beta/gamma chains were used on 400 to 450 ng RNA. TCRdb reprocessed the reads with MiXCR, giving one entry per CDR3 protein. The table lists approximately 90,000 distinct CDR3 sequences, roughly 21% of them singletons. With V trimmed by 5 bases and J by 4 bases, 13 bases remained unmatched. Germline V gives CDR1 SEHNR, CDR2 FQNEAQ (reference sequence). The CDR3 has 17 amino acids. The clonotype comes from a donor aged 40 or over with multiple myeloma. The chain recombines TRBV7-9 with TRBJ1-5, with TRBD1 matching 8 bases. Specimen: a population of CD138-negative cells sorted from bone marrow. CDR3 amino acids: CASSTQGALGGNQPQHF. The CDR3 DNA follows: TGTGCCAGCAGCACTCAGGGGGCGCTCGGTGGAAATCAGCCCCAGCATTTT. Complete variable domain (other parts from reference TRBV7-9 and TRBJ1-5): DTGVSQNPRHKITKRGQNVTFRCDPISEHNRLYWYRQTLGQGPEFLTYFQNEAQLEKSRLLSDRFSAERPKGSFSTLEIQRTEQGDSAMYLCASSTQGALGGNQPQHFGDGTRLSIL.